This T cell receptor (beta chain) came from a study of cytomegalovirus exposure and HLA in healthy donors. Notes on the study in general: Because they were indistinguishable, some V segments, including TRBV6-2 and TRBV6-3, were excluded. High specificity and sensitivity for cytomegalovirus status were reported for the classifier. Earlier findings revealed that most TCR beta V segments proved productive either about 90% or about 30% of the time. The study recorded 150 to 200 TCR beta chains that were cytomegalovirus-associated.

Only a few counts were recorded for this clone. Antigen: not known. Per germline, CDR1 SGHTA and CDR2 FQGNSA. The CDR3 length is 17 residues. V lost 1 base and J lost 4, with 19 bases in between. The PCR ran on 60 Vbeta and 13 Jbeta primers. Clones were read by immunoSEQ multiplex PCR, and TCRdb kept only the in-frame ones, dropping some. There are roughly 120,000 clones in the sample; roughly 69% occur only once, and 8% to 9.5% lies in the top ten. The receptor was derived from a woman in her thirties or forties in good health and CMV-seropositive. This sequence joins TRBV7-2 and TRBJ2-5; D is possibly TRBD2 (6 bases). The sequencing input was PBMCs. CDR3: CASSLGWGSGEGETQYF. DNA for the CDR3: TGTGCCAGCAGCTTAGGATGGGGGTCGGGAGAGGGAGAGACCCAGTACTTC.